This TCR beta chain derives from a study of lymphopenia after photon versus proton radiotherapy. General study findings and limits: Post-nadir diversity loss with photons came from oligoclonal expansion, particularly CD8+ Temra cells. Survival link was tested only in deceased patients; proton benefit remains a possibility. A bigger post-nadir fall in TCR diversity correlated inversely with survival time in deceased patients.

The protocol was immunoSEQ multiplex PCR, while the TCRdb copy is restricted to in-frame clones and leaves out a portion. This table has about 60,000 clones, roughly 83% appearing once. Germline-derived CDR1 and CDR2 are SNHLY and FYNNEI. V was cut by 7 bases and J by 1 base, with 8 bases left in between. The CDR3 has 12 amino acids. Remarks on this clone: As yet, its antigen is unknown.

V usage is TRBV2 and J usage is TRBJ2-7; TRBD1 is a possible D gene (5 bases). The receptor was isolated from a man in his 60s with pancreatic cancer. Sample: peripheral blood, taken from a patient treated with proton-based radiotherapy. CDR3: CASNPGSYEQYF. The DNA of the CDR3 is TGTGCCAGCAACCCAGGGTCCTACGAGCAGTACTTC. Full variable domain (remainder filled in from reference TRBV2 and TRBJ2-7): EPEVTQTPSHQVTQMGQEVILRCVPISNHLYFYWYRQILGQKVEFLVSFYNNEISEKSEIFDDQFSVERPDGSNFTLKIRSTKLEDSAMYFCASNPGSYEQYFGPGTRLTVT.